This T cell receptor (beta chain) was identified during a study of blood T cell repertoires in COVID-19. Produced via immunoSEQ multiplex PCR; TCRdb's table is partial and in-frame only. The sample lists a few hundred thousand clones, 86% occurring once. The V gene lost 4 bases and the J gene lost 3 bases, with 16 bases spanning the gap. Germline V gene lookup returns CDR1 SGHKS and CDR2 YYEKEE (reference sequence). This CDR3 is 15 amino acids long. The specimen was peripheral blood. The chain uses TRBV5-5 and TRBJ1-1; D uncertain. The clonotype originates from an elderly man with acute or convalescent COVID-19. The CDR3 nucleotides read TGTGCCAGCAGCCCGATTGGAGGCCTGGACACTGAAGCTTTCTTT. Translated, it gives CASSPIGGLDTEAFF.